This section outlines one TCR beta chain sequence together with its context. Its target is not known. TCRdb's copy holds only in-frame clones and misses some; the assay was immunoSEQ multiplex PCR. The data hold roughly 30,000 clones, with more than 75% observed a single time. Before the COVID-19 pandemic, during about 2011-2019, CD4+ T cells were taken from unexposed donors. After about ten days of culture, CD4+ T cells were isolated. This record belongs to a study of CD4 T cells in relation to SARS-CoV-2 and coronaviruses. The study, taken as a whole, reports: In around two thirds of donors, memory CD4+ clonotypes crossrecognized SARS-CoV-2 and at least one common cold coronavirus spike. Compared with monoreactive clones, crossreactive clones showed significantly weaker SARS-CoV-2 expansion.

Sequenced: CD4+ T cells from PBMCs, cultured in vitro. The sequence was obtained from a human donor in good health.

The CDR3 is CASSPYSPTGRENTEAFF. CDR3 DNA sequence: TGCGCCAGCAGTCCGTATTCCCCTACAGGGAGGGAGAACACTGAAGCTTTCTTT. This chain links TRBV23-1 with TRBJ1-1; D possibly corresponds to TRBD1 (6 bases). TRBV23-1 is identified as an open reading frame with a role that is uncertain. Trimming stripped 4 bases from V and 1 base from J, with 22 bases between. This CDR3 comprises 18 residues.